This T cell receptor beta chain stems from a study of blood T cell repertoires in COVID-19. Overall study: From the United States, Italy and Spain came samples of acute and convalescent COVID-19.

Regarding this clone: Other DNA variants within this sample encode the same CDR3.

Only in-frame clones appear in the TCRdb table, and some are missing; sequencing was by immunoSEQ multiplex PCR. The table records about 160,000 clones, about 88% of them present only once. One Seattle source followed patients from active infection through their disease course. Germline V gene lookup returns CDR1 LNHDA and CDR2 SQIVND (reference sequence). This CDR3 spans 13 amino acids. With V trimmed by 5 bases and J by 3 bases, 2 bases remained unmatched. Material for sequencing was peripheral blood. The sequence was collected from a man in his 60s with COVID-19, enrolled during active disease. V usage is TRBV19 and J usage is TRBJ1-2; 8 bases fit TRBD1. The CDR3 DNA follows: TGTGCCAGTAGTCCGGACAGGGACTATGGCTACACCTTC. It specifies CASSPDRDYGYTF. The variable domain in full, with the rest retrieved from reference TRBV19 and TRBJ1-2, is DGGITQSPKYLFRKEGQNVTLSCEQNLNHDAMYWYRQDPGQGLRLIYYSQIVNDFQKGDIAEGYSVSREKKESFPLTVTSAQKNPTAFYLCASSPDRDYGYTFGSGTRLTVV.